This T cell receptor (beta chain) was sequenced for a study of CD8 T cells in ankylosing spondylitis. Via MiXCR, TCRdb re-called the 5' RACE reads, giving one row per CDR3 protein. Here the sample spans 230,000 or so distinct CDR3 sequences, roughly a quarter being singletons. The table lists this clonotype with many counts. V shed 4 bases and J shed 3 bases, with 9 bases lying between them. Germline assignment: CDR1 LGHDT and CDR2 YNNKEL (reference sequence). CDR3 length equals 14 residues. What was sequenced was blood, either unsorted or a sorted T cell fraction (not recorded which). The V call is TRBV3-1, the J call TRBJ2-2; D gene ambiguous. This receptor was obtained from a male donor with ankylosing spondylitis or in good health (not recorded which). Written as DNA, the CDR3 is TGTGCCAGCAGCCGAACTGGAGACACCGGGGAGCTGTTTTTT. This codes for CASSRTGDTGELFF.